This TCR beta chain was sequenced for a study of blood T cell repertoires in COVID-19. Across the study: PBMCs, B-cell-depleted T cells, or T cells provided the cDNA or gDNA that made up the material.

The CDR3 totals 15 residues. Germline CDR1 SGHNT, CDR2 YYREEE (reference sequence). Trimming at V came to 3 bases and at J to 4 bases, leaving 7 bases not matched to a gene. Original methodology: Nucleated cell counts were estimated from reference gene primer amplification. This table comes from immunoSEQ multiplex PCR, and its TCRdb copy is limited to in-frame clones, with some not included. Clonal size and the V and J genes are those of that table, whereas D and trimming came from the DNA. The sample lists 45,000 to 50,000 clones; about 84% were seen once. Sequencing input: peripheral blood. The V call is TRBV5-4, the J call TRBJ2-7; 10 bases align to TRBD2. The TCR sequence derives from a woman aged 55-70 years with acute or convalescent COVID-19. This CDR3 is CASSSPGLALYEQYF. The CDR3 DNA follows: TGTGCCAGCAGCTCCCCGGGACTAGCGCTTTACGAGCAGTACTTC.